Sequencing of this T cell receptor beta chain was carried out in a study of Ad26.COV2.S vaccination and SARS-CoV-2 variants. Method: immunoSEQ multiplex PCR; TCRdb's copy keeps in-frame clones and lacks some. The sample yields about 180,000 clones, around nine tenths seen once. This CDR3 region has 16 residues. The sample in question was peripheral blood, obtained after recovery from COVID-19. The TCR comes from a human donor who had recovered from COVID-19. The chain is built from TRBV21-1 and TRBJ1-1; the table's TRBD1 call for D was not verified on the DNA. TRBV21-1 is a pseudogene segment. The CDR3 spells CASSARTGRVSTEAFF. The CDR3 nucleotides read TGTGCCAGCAGCGCCCGGACAGGGAGAGTCAGCACTGAAGCTTTCTTT.